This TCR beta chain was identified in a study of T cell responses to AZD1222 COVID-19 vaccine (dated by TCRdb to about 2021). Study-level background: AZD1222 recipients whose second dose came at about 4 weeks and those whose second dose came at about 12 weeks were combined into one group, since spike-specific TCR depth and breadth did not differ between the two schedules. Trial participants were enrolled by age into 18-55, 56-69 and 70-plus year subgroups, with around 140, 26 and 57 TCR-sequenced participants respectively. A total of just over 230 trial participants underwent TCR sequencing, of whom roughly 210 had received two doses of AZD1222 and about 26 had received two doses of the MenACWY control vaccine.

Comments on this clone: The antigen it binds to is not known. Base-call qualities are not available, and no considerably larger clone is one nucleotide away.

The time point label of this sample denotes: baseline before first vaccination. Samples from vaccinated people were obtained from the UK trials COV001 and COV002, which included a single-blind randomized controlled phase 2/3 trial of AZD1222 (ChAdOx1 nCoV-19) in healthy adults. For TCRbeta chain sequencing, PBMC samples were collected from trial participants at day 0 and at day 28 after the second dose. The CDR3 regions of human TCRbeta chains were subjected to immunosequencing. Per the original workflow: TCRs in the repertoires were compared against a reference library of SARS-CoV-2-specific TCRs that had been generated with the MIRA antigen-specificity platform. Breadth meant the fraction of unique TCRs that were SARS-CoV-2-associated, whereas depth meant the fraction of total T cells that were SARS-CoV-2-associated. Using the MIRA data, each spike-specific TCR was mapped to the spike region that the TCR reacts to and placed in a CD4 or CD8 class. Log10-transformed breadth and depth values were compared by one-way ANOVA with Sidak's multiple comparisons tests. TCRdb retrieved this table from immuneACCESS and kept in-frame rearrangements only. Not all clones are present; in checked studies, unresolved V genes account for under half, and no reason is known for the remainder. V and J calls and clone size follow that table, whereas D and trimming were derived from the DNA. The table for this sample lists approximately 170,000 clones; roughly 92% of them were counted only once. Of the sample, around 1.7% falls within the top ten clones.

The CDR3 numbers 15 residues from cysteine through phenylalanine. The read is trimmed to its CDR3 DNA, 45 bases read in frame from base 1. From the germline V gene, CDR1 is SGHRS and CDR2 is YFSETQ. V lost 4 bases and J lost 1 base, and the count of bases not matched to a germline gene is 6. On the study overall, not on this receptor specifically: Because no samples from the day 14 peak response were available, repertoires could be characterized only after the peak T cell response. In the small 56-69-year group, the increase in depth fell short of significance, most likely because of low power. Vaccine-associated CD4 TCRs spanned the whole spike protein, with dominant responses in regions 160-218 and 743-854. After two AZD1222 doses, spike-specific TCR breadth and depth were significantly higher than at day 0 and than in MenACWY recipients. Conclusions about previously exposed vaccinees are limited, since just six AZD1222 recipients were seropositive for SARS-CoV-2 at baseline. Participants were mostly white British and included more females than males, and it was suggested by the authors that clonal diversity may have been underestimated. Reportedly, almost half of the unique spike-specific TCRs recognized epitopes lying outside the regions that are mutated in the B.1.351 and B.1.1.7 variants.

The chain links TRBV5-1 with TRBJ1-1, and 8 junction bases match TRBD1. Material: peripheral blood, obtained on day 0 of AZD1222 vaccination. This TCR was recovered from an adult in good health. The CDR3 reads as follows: CASSPWTGWNTEAFF. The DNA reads TGCGCCAGCAGCCCCTGGACAGGGTGGAACACTGAAGCTTTCTTT.